A single sample gave rise to the 2 T cell receptor beta chains below, sequenced in a study of cytomegalovirus exposure and HLA in healthy donors. Primers for the PCR totalled 60 Vbeta and 13 Jbeta. Clones were read by immunoSEQ multiplex PCR, and TCRdb kept only the in-frame ones, dropping some. The sample comprises roughly 200,000 clones, around 80% of which are singletons, and nearly 4.5% rests with the top ten. Sequences were obtained from PBMCs. These receptors came from a young woman in good health and CMV-seropositive.

V gene TRBV19 combines with J gene TRBJ2-3, with TRBD2 matching over 8 bases. Germline values: CDR1 LNHDA, CDR2 SQIVND (reference sequence). The junction had 5 bases not matched to a gene; V was cut back by 5 bases and J by 4 bases. The CDR3 length is 14 residues. CDR3 nucleotides: TGTGCCAGTAGTTCGGGGGGGCCCCCAGATACGCAGTATTTT. Its translation is CASSSGGPPDTQYF.

The chain is built from TRBV4-1 and TRBJ2-5; 10 nucleotides match TRBD2. Germline V gives CDR1 MGHRA, CDR2 YSYEKL. With V trimmed by 1 base and J by 0 bases, 2 bases remained unmatched. This CDR3 region has 16 residues. CDR3: CASSQASGRDQETQYF. The CDR3 DNA is TGCGCCAGCAGCCAAGCAAGCGGGAGGGACCAAGAGACCCAGTACTTC.